The 18 T cell receptor beta chains presented below share a single source sample, sequenced in a study of blood T cells in healthy people across ages. A second PCR, run for about 7 to 11 cycles, used a sample-barcoded 5' primer plus a J-beta primer mix. TCRdb used MiXCR to reprocess the 5' RACE reads, holding one entry per CDR3 protein. The sample has 700,000 to 950,000 distinct CDR3 sequences, roughly 64% seen once. The sequencing input was blood. The receptors stem from a man aged 25 to 45 in good health.

The table lists this clonotype with a count of one. The chain joins TRBV20-1 to TRBJ2-5; perhaps TRBD1 as D (6 bases). The CDR3 spans 14 residues. The V gene lost 6 bases and the J gene lost 5 bases, with 19 bases spanning the gap. CDR1 and CDR2 from the germline V gene are DFQATT and SNEGSKA (reference sequence). The CDR3: CSATTTGNRETQYF. The CDR3 nucleotides read TGCAGTGCCACCACGACAGGCAACCGGGAGACCCAGTACTTC.

This clonotype was recorded a few times. The chain recombines TRBV12-3 or TRBV12-4 with TRBJ1-2; TRBD1 aligns across 8 bases. Unmatched junction bases numbered 4, after V lost 6 bases and J lost 7 bases. The CDR3 totals 12 residues. CDR3 sequence (DNA): TGTGCCAGCAGACGCGACAGGGGTGGCTACACCTTC. It encodes CASRRDRGGYTF.

This rearrangement joins TRBV6-5 to TRBJ2-4; tentatively, D is TRBD2 (7 bases). The V and J ends lost 2 bases and 13 bases respectively, with 24 bases between them. Germline V gives CDR1 MNHEY, CDR2 SVGAGI. The CDR3 is made up of 16 amino acids. The CDR3 region has the DNA TGTGCCAGCAGTTACGGGGGGGCGACGAACTCCTACGGGCAGTACTTC. It codes for CASSYGGATNSYGQYF.

This chain links TRBV11-2 with TRBJ1-2, with a possible D match to TRBD1 (5 bases). Germline V gene lookup returns CDR1 SGHAT and CDR2 FQNNGV. Trimming left V 4 bases short and J 7 bases short, with 13 bases between. This CDR3 region has 13 residues. The CDR3 nucleotides read TGTGCCAGCAGCTCGTCTCCGAGGGGTGGCTACACCTTC. As protein: CASSSSPRGGYTF.

V gene TRBV25-1 combines with J gene TRBJ1-6, with D unclear. The CDR3 spans 14 residues. Looked up from germline, CDR1 is MGHDK and CDR2 is SYGVNS. V was clipped by 5 bases and J by 9 bases, with 14 bases between them. CDR3 bases: TGTGCCAGCAGTCGAGGGTTCCCTAGTTCACCCCTCCACTTT. Encoded protein: CASSRGFPSSPLHF. Full variable domain (rest looked up from reference TRBV25-1 and TRBJ1-6): EADIYQTPRYLVIGTGKKITLECSQTMGHDKMYWYQQDPGMELHLIHYSYGVNSTEKGDLSSESTVSRIRTEHFPLTLESARPSHTSQYLCASSRGFPSSPLHFGNGTRLTVT.

V usage is TRBV27 and J usage is TRBJ2-1; the match to TRBD2 covers 8 bases. The germline V gene has CDR1 MNHEY and CDR2 SMNVEV (reference sequence). Losses at the gene ends were 6 bases for V and 3 bases for J; bases not matched to a gene: 7. This CDR3 contains 15 residues. The DNA for the CDR3 is TGTGCCAGCAGCACTACTAGCGGAAGCTACAATGAGCAGTTCTTC. Translating it yields CASSTTSGSYNEQFF.

This clonotype occurred a few times. The gene calls are TRBV28 and TRBJ1-2; possible D gene TRBD1, 6 bases. Germline V lookup: CDR1 MDHEN, CDR2 SYDVKM. This CDR3 is 14 amino acids long. The germline V and J ends were trimmed by 2 bases and 2 bases, with 9 bases remaining between them. DNA for the CDR3: TGTGCCAGCAGTTTAACAGGGCGGAACTATGGCTACACCTTC. Translation: CASSLTGRNYGYTF.

The chain joins TRBV6-2 or TRBV6-3 to TRBJ2-7, with D maybe TRBD1 (6 bases). This CDR3 is 13 amino acids long. The germline V gene has CDR1 MNHEY and CDR2 SVGEGT. V was pared by 4 bases and J by 3 bases, with 10 bases between. This CDR3 reads CASSSVGHYEQYF. As DNA, the CDR3 is TGTGCCAGCAGTTCTGTGGGACACTACGAGCAGTACTTC.

V usage is TRBV7-2 and J usage is TRBJ2-3; possible D gene TRBD2, 7 bases. V dropped 5 bases and J dropped 7 bases, with 22 bases sitting between them. The CDR3 is made up of 16 amino acids. CDR1 is SGHTA, CDR2 FQGNSA, per germline. CDR3 sequence (DNA): TGTGCCAGCAGCCCTACATTGGCGGGGGCTGGGTATACGCAGTATTTT. Encoded protein: CASSPTLAGAGYTQYF.

This clonotype was picked up a small number of times. The rearrangement uses TRBV6-2 or TRBV6-3 and TRBJ2-3; 9 bases fit TRBD1. V was clipped by 0 bases and J by 6 bases; unmatched bases: 13. The CDR3 consists of 18 residues. Germline values: CDR1 MNHEY, CDR2 SVGEGT. This CDR3 is CASSYSIRDRAVGDTQYF. CDR3 DNA: TGTGCCAGCAGTTACTCGATCCGGGACAGGGCAGTGGGCGATACGCAGTATTTT.

The chain combines TRBV15 with TRBJ2-6; D not resolved. This CDR3 has 16 residues. Germline CDR1 is LNHNV and CDR2 is YYDKDF (reference sequence). V lost 0 bases to trimming and J lost 0 bases, with 6 bases between them. The CDR3, as DNA: TGTGCCACCAGCAGAGATGAGGACTCTGGGGCCAACGTCCTGACTTTC. Its protein product is CATSRDEDSGANVLTF.

The gene calls are TRBV29-1 and TRBJ2-6; D gene uncertain. With 5 bases removed from V and 0 bases from J, the gap between germline ends came to 8 bases. The CDR3 consists of 14 residues. The germline V gene has CDR1 SQVTM and CDR2 ANQGSEA. Written as DNA, the CDR3 is TGCAGCGTTTTAGGTCTCTCTGGGGCCAACGTCCTGACTTTC. It is translated as CSVLGLSGANVLTF.

The chain carries TRBV6-1 and TRBJ2-1; D is perhaps TRBD1 (5 bases). The V and J ends lost 4 bases and 2 bases respectively, with 15 bases between them. The germline V gene has CDR1 MNHNS and CDR2 SASEGT. The CDR3 is made up of 16 amino acids. CDR3 nucleotides: TGTGCCAGCAGTGCTCTGGTGCGACAGCCCTACAATGAGCAGTTCTTC. Protein: CASSALVRQPYNEQFF.

This clonotype was seen only a few times. V and J are TRBV7-2 and TRBJ2-3, with D tentatively TRBD1 (5 bases). There are 14 residues in the CDR3. V was shortened by 5 bases and J by 3 bases, with 12 bases between the two germline ends. Germline loops: CDR1 SGHTA, CDR2 FQGNSA. In DNA form, the CDR3 reads TGTGCCAGCAGCCCTAGAAGGGGTACAGATACGCAGTATTTT. Encoded protein: CASSPRRGTDTQYF.

V gene TRBV21-1 combines with J gene TRBJ2-5; the D segment call TRBD2 is taken from the table without a DNA check. TRBV21-1 is labeled a pseudogene. The CDR3 covers 19 residues. The CDR3 DNA sequence: TGTGCCAGCAGCTCGAAACTAGCGGGAGGGTCCTCTTTTAAGGAGACCCAGTACTTC. Protein: CASSSKLAGGSSFKETQYF.

This sequence joins TRBV10-3 and TRBJ2-5; a weak D match, TRBD2 (6 bases). There are 14 residues in the CDR3. The germline gives CDR1 ENHRY, CDR2 SYGVKD. The V gene lost 1 base and the J gene lost 4 bases, with 10 bases spanning the gap. CDR3 sequence: CAISELEGRETQYF. The DNA for the CDR3 is TGTGCCATCAGTGAGTTGGAGGGGAGAGAGACCCAGTACTTC.

This clonotype was observed a few times. This chain links TRBV29-1 with TRBJ2-4; D is unresolved. With 3 bases removed from V and 4 bases from J, the gap between germline ends came to 7 bases. The germline V gene encodes CDR1 SQVTM and CDR2 ANQGSEA. This CDR3 is built from 12 residues. CDR3 sequence (DNA): TGCAGCGTTGAGGTAGAGAAAAACATTCAGTACTTC. Residues: CSVEVEKNIQYF.

As concerns this clonotype: One end of the junction is discordant with germline, which a read error may explain. The V and J genes are TRBV7-2 and TRBJ2-3; a weak D match, TRBD1 (6 bases). This CDR3 has 14 amino acids. Germline CDR1 and CDR2: SGHTA and FQGNSA. Here the CDR3 DNA reads TGTGCCAGCAGCCCCCCTTGGGGGCCAGAGACGCAGTATTTT. Protein sequence: CASSPPWGPETQYF.